These T cell receptor beta chains were read from a single sample in a study of prognosis after radiotherapy for stage I lung cancer. TCRdb re-analysed the multiplex PCR reads in MiXCR, keeping a single row per CDR3 protein. The sample includes more than 9,500 distinct CDR3 sequences, just over 35% seen only once; the top ten take roughly 58%. The material sequenced was PBMCs, taken before or after stereotactic body radiation therapy (not recorded which). The source of these receptors is a donor at least 50 years old with non-small cell lung cancer. Each CDR3 is given with its conserved first and last residue. A D gene is named only where the DNA matches it firmly. Only some rows state a clone size, as once, few, many or a class for expanded clones.

>TRBJ2-3|TRBV28|NA|NA
TGTGCCAGCAGTCAACGGACAGTCACAGATACACAGTATTTT
CASSQRTVTDTQYF
>TRBJ1-1|TRBV6-1|NA|large
TGTGCCAGCACCTACTCAGGGGCCAGCACTGAAGCTTTCTTT
CASTYSGASTEAFF
>TRBJ1-2|TRBV15|NA|NA
TGTGCCACCAGCAGGGGCGGTGTAGGCTACACCTTC
CATSRGGVGYTF
>TRBJ2-1|TRBV5-1|NA|few
TGCGCCAGCAGCTTGGCATCAAGACAGAGTGAGCAGTTCTTC
CASSLASRQSEQFF
>TRBJ2-2|TRBV28|NA|NA
TGTGCCAGCACCACAGGACAGAACACCGGGGAGCTGTTTTTT
CASTTGQNTGELFF
>TRBJ2-2|TRBV10-2|TRBD2|NA
TGCGCCAGCAGTGCTAGCGGGGGATCCACCGGGGACCTGTTTTTT
CASSASGGSTGDLFF
>TRBJ2-5|TRBV9|NA|NA
TGTGCCAGCAGCGTAGGCCTCATCCAAGAGACCCAGTACTTC
CASSVGLIQETQYF
>TRBJ1-3|TRBV28|NA|NA
TGTGCCAGCAGTTTTGGGGGGTCTGGAAACACCATATATTTT
CASSFGGSGNTIYF
>TRBJ2-5|TRBV20-1|NA|many
TGCAGTGCTATAACAGGGAGAGAGTGGGAGACCCAGTACTTC
CSAITGREWETQYF
>TRBJ1-5|TRBV12-3/TRBV12-4|NA|few
TGTGCCAGCCGTTACTCCTTGGAGAGGAATCAGCCCCAGCATTTT
CASRYSLERNQPQHF
>TRBJ1-6|TRBV12-3/TRBV12-4|NA|NA
TGTGCCAGCAGGAAGCGGGGGTCCTATAATTCACCCCTCCACTTT
CASRKRGSYNSPLHF
>TRBJ2-5|TRBV20-1|TRBD2|few
TGCAGTGCTAGGGACATAGCGGGAGGGCCGAGGAGGGAGACCCAGTACTTC
CSARDIAGGPRRETQYF
>TRBJ2-7|TRBV12-3/TRBV12-4|TRBD2|NA
TGTGCCAGCAGGACTAGCGGCTACTACGAGCAGTACTTC
CASRTSGYYEQYF
>TRBJ2-3|TRBV5-4|TRBD1|NA
TGTGCCAGCAGCTTGGGGTTTCGGGACAGGGGGCGAGAGGGCACAGATACGCAGTATTTT
CASSLGFRDRGREGTDTQYF
>TRBJ1-2|TRBV18|TRBD1|many
TGTGCCAGCTCACTGTTACAGGGGTCTAACTATGGCTACACCTTC
CASSLLQGSNYGYTF
>TRBJ1-1|TRBV7-2|NA|many
TGTGCCAGCAGCCCCAGATACAGCACTGAAGCTTTCTTT
CASSPRYSTEAFF
>TRBJ1-3|TRBV5-6|TRBD1|once
TGTGCCAGCAGCATAGCCGGGACAGGAGGAAACACCATATATTTT
CASSIAGTGGNTIYF
>TRBJ1-2|TRBV7-3|NA|once
TGTGCCAACAGCCACGACAGCAACTATGGCTACACCTTC
CANSHDSNYGYTF
>TRBJ1-1|TRBV6-1|TRBD1|many
TGTGCCAGCAGTCCATGGGGACAGGGGAGAACTGAAGCTTTCTTT
CASSPWGQGRTEAFF
>TRBJ2-5|TRBV20-1|TRBD2|NA
TGCAGTGCTAGTGACCCGGGAGGGAAGACCCAGTACTTC
CSASDPGGKTQYF
>TRBJ1-1|TRBV20-1|NA|many
TGCAGTGCAGAGGGGGACACGAACACTGAAGCTTTCTTT
CSAEGDTNTEAFF
>TRBJ2-1|TRBV6-4|TRBD1|many
TGTGCCAGCAGCAACGGACAGGGGGCGAGGAATGAGCAGTTCTTC
CASSNGQGARNEQFF
>TRBJ2-7|TRBV6-2/TRBV6-3|TRBD2|NA
TGTGCCAGCAGTTACTGGGCTAGCGGGCGCGAGCAGTACTTC
CASSYWASGREQYF
>TRBJ2-7|TRBV28|NA|NA
TGTGCCAGCCTCCGACGCGAGCAGTACTTC
CASLRREQYF
>TRBJ2-1|TRBV11-2|TRBD1|NA
TGTGCCAGCAGCTTGGGACAGGGCCGCTCCTACAATGAGCAGTTCTTC
CASSLGQGRSYNEQFF
>TRBJ1-3|TRBV20-1|NA|many
TGCAGTGCCAAACCGGGGGGATCTGGAAACACCATATATTTT
CSAKPGGSGNTIYF
>TRBJ1-2|TRBV28|TRBD1|once
TGTGCCAGCAACGGCCCCGCGGGGCCAGGGGGCTTCTGGGGCTACACCTTC
CASNGPAGPGGFWGYTF
>TRBJ1-2|TRBV20-1|NA|many
TGCAGTGCTAGAGAAGGGGTCTATGGCTACACCTTC
CSAREGVYGYTF
>TRBJ2-2|TRBV7-9|NA|many
TGTGCCAGCAGCTTAGGGGTCGGACAGAACACCGGGGAGCTGTTTTTT
CASSLGVGQNTGELFF
>TRBJ1-6|TRBV19|NA|medium-sized
TGTGCCAGTACCCTCGACAGCGAACATTCACCCCTCCACTTT
CASTLDSEHSPLHF
>TRBJ1-1|TRBV11-2|TRBD1|many
TGTGCCAGCAGCTTGGTCAGGGGGACTGAAGCTTTCTTT
CASSLVRGTEAFF
>TRBJ2-1|TRBV27|TRBD1|medium-sized
TGTGCCAGCAGTTTAGGGACAGGGGCCCTCTACAATGAGCAGTTCTTC
CASSLGTGALYNEQFF
>TRBJ1-2|TRBV4-3|NA|many
TGCGCCAGCAGCCAAGAGGTCAACCCTAACTATGGCTACACCTTC
CASSQEVNPNYGYTF
>TRBJ1-2|TRBV6-9|NA|many
TGTGCCAGCAGTTACGGCGGTGGCTACACCTTC
CASSYGGGYTF
>TRBJ1-2|TRBV12-3/TRBV12-4|NA|medium-sized
TGTGCCAGCAGCGCAGGTTGGGGCTACACCTTC
CASSAGWGYTF
>TRBJ1-5|TRBV28|NA|many
TGTGCCAGCACTTTTGAAGGTATTCCCAATCAGCCCCAGCATTTT
CASTFEGIPNQPQHF
>TRBJ2-2|TRBV2|NA|many
TGTGCCAGCAGTGTTATGAACGGGGAGCTGTTTTTT
CASSVMNGELFF
>TRBJ1-5|TRBV19|NA|many
TGTGCCAGTAGTATAGGAGGGGGAGGATATCAGCCCCAGCATTTT
CASSIGGGGYQPQHF
>TRBJ2-1|TRBV19|TRBD2|medium-sized
TGTGCCAGTAGTATAACTAGCGGGGGGCCAAGCTCCTACAATGAGCAGTTCTTC
CASSITSGGPSSYNEQFF
>TRBJ1-2|TRBV19|NA|many
TGTGCCAGTAGTATTCTGGGGGGGTTCTATGGCTACACCTTC
CASSILGGFYGYTF
>TRBJ2-7|TRBV20-1|TRBD2|many
TGCAGTGCTACCACGGGGACTAGCTCCAACGAGCAGTACTTC
CSATTGTSSNEQYF
>TRBJ2-1|TRBV30|NA|many
TGTGCCTGGAGGGGGGGAGGCAACCCTTACAATGAGCAGTTCTTC
CAWRGGGNPYNEQFF
>TRBJ2-1|TRBV7-6|TRBD2|NA
TGTGCCAGCAGCTTCCTCGGGACTAGCGGGATCTACAATGAGCAGTCCTTC
CASSFLGTSGIYNEQSF
>TRBJ1-1|TRBV30|NA|many
TGTGCCTGGAGTGTACGTGGCCTTGAAGCTTTCTTT
CAWSVRGLEAFF
>TRBJ2-7|TRBV6-2/TRBV6-3|NA|NA
TGTGCCAGCAGTACCCCGCAGAGGCACCACTACGAGCAGTACTTC
CASSTPQRHHYEQYF
>TRBJ2-7|TRBV5-6|TRBD2|many
TGTGCCAGCAGCCTAGGACTAGTCCACGAGCAGTACTTC
CASSLGLVHEQYF
>TRBJ2-1|TRBV12-3/TRBV12-4|TRBD1|medium-sized
TGTGCCAGCAGGTCACAGGGGAGTTCGGGCGATGAGCAGTTCTTC
CASRSQGSSGDEQFF
>TRBJ1-1|TRBV18|NA|many
TGTGCCAGCTCACCTTATGTAGCTGAAGCTTTCTTT
CASSPYVAEAFF
>TRBJ1-1|TRBV10-3|TRBD1|many
TGTGCCATCAGAACAGGGGGCGACACTGAAGCTTTCTTT
CAIRTGGDTEAFF
>TRBJ2-3|TRBV20-1|NA|NA
TGCAGTGCTTTGGGACATTTATCCACAGATACGCAGTATTTT
CSALGHLSTDTQYF
>TRBJ2-5|TRBV19|NA|many
TGTGCCAGTAGTATAGCCACAGTGGGAGGCGAGACCCAGTACTTC
CASSIATVGGETQYF
>TRBJ1-2|TRBV18|TRBD1|many
TGTGCCAGCTCACGACTCAAAATACCGGGACAGGCCTCCTATGGCTACACCTTC
CASSRLKIPGQASYGYTF
>TRBJ1-2|TRBV12-3/TRBV12-4|NA|NA
TGTGCCAGCAGTTTACCGGGGTATGGCTACACCTTC
CASSLPGYGYTF